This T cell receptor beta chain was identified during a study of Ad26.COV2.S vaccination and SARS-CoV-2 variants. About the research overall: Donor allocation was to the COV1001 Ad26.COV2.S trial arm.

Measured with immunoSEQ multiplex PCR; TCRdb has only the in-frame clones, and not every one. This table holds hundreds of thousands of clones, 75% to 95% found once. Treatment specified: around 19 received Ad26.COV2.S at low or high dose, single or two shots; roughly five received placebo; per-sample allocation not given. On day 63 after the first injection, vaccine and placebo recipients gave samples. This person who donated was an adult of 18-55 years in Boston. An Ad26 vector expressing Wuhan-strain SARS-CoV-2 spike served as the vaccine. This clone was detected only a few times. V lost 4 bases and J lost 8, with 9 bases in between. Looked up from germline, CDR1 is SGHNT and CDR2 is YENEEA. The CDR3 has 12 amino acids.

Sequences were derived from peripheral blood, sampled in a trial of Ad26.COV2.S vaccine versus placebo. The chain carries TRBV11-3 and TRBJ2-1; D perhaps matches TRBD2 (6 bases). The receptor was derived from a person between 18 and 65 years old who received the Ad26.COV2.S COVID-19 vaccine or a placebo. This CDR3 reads CASSSGGDEQFF. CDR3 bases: TGTGCCAGCAGCTCCGGGGGAGATGAGCAGTTCTTC.